This T cell receptor (beta chain) was captured by sequencing in a study of human T cells and chemical hapten exposure. Time point of the sample: pre-sensitization, week 0. Treatment meaning: therapeutic diphenylcyclopropenone sensitization with weekly scalp DPC. TCRdb itself ran the RACE reads through MiXCR, one entry per CDR3 protein. The data hold fewer than 350,000 distinct CDR3 sequences, with approximately 7.5% observed a single time. This sequence originates from a man between 18 and 29 years old with alopecia areata. Some clones in this sample may be carry-over from other donors' samples. Sample: whole blood, taken in connection with sensitization to the hapten diphenylcyclopropenone (DPC).

The chain's CDR3 is CASSQEYGVTGFNYEQYF. The CDR3 DNA is TGCGCCAGCAGCCAAGAATACGGCGTTACAGGGTTCAACTACGAGCAGTACTTC. The chain recombines TRBV4-3 with TRBJ2-7; a weak D match, TRBD1 (6 bases). CDR1 and CDR2 from the germline V gene are LGHNA and YSLEER. The CDR3 is 18 amino acids. Trimming shortened V by 0 bases and J by 3 bases, and 21 bases separated the two germline ends.